A selection of T cell receptor beta chains follows, all from one sample in a study of control samples from healthy donors and cancer patients. Assay used: immunoSEQ multiplex PCR; TCRdb lists only in-frame clones, some missing. The repertoire includes under 300,000 clones, around 79% of them detected once, and approximately 12% sits in the top ten. The specimen was PBMCs. These receptors all come from a woman aged 55-70 years with lung cancer. The CDR3 runs from the conserved cysteine through the conserved F or W. D genes are given only for firm matches. The size entry is marked missing in some rows and otherwise reads once, few, many or a size class.

V gene	J gene	D gene	clone size	CDR3 protein	CDR3 DNA
TRBV2	TRBJ2-6	.	.	CASSVLPRFTRSGANVLTF	TGTGCCAGCAGTGTACTTCCCAGGTTCACACGATCTGGGGCCAACGTCCTGACTTTC
TRBV24-1	TRBJ2-3	.	.	CATSDGAPSTDTQYF	TGTGCCACCAGTGATGGAGCGCCTAGCACAGATACGCAGTATTTT
TRBV7-8	TRBJ1-3	.	few	CASSDRRGLSGNTIYF	TGTGCCAGCAGCGACCGGAGGGGCCTCTCTGGAAACACCATATATTTT
TRBV9	TRBJ2-4	.	.	CASSPVGGQGGIQYF	TGTGCCAGCAGCCCAGTAGGGGGCCAGGGGGGCATTCAGTACTTC
TRBV5-5	TRBJ2-7	TRBD2	.	CASSLALARTYEQYF	TGTGCCAGCAGCTTGGCACTAGCGAGGACCTACGAGCAGTACTTC
TRBV3-1/TRBV3-2	TRBJ2-1	.	.	CASSPTGLRNEQFF	TGTGCCAGCAGCCCGACCGGACTGCGCAATGAGCAGTTCTTC
TRBV3-1/TRBV3-2	TRBJ2-3	.	.	CASSQVWGSADTQYF	TGTGCCAGCAGCCAAGTTTGGGGTAGCGCAGATACGCAGTATTTT
TRBV11-2	TRBJ1-2	TRBD1	once	CASSSQTGPGYTF	TGTGCCAGCAGCTCGCAGACAGGGCCCGGCTACACCTTC
TRBV7-9	TRBJ2-1	.	once	CASSPRGPSVAEQFF	TGTGCCAGCAGCCCCAGGGGACCCTCTGTCGCGGAGCAGTTCTTC
TRBV30	TRBJ1-1	.	few	CAWSPGLPGEKAFF	TGTGCCTGGAGTCCCGGACTCCCTGGGGAGAAAGCTTTCTTT
TRBV5-6	TRBJ2-3	.	.	CASSFWGPTDTQYF	TGTGCCAGCAGCTTCTGGGGGCCCACAGATACGCAGTATTTT
TRBV7-7	TRBJ1-3	.	.	CASSLGLSSGNTIYF	TGTGCTAGCAGCTTAGGTCTGAGCTCTGGAAACACCATATATTTT
TRBV2	TRBJ2-3	TRBD1	few	CASSIRTGPDTQYF	TGTGCCAGCAGTATCCGGACAGGCCCAGATACGCAGTATTTT
TRBV11-1	TRBJ2-1	TRBD1	.	CASSLHRGAGEQFF	TGTGCCAGCAGCTTGCACAGGGGGGCAGGTGAGCAGTTCTTC
TRBV5-5	TRBJ1-2	.	.	CASSLRYLSGYTF	TGTGCCAGCAGCTTGAGATACCTGTCTGGCTACACCTTC
TRBV5-1	TRBJ1-6	.	.	CASSPSYNSPLHF	TGCGCCAGCAGTCCCTCCTATAATTCACCCCTCCACTTT
TRBV18	TRBJ1-2	.	.	CASSPQVSGVHGYTF	TGTGCCAGCTCACCACAAGTCTCTGGGGTCCATGGCTACACCTTC
TRBV5-1	TRBJ1-2	.	.	CASSLVAGTYGYTF	TGCGCCAGCAGCTTGGTCGCAGGGACGTATGGCTACACCTTC
TRBV19	TRBJ2-4	.	.	CASSQPGAKNIQYF	TGTGCCAGTAGCCAGCCAGGAGCCAAAAACATTCAGTACTTC
TRBV5-1	TRBJ1-1	.	.	CASSLYGDLNTEAFF	TGCGCCAGCAGCTTGTATGGAGATTTGAACACTGAAGCTTTCTTT
TRBV5-1	TRBJ1-2	.	.	CASSFGQLNYGYTF	TGCGCCAGCAGCTTTGGGCAGCTGAACTATGGCTACACCTTC
TRBV4-2	TRBJ2-7	.	.	CASSQDWTSNSDEQYF	TGTGCCAGCAGCCAGGATTGGACCTCCAACTCCGACGAGCAGTACTTC
TRBV7-9	TRBJ1-1	TRBD1	once	CASSPDRGGVGDREAFF	TGTGCCAGCAGCCCGGACAGGGGAGGGGTGGGGGACAGGGAAGCTTTCTTT
TRBV12-3/TRBV12-4	TRBJ1-2	.	once	CASSLDGSYGYTF	TGTGCCAGCAGTCTGGACGGGAGCTATGGCTACACCTTC
TRBV2	TRBJ2-2	TRBD1	few	CASSQQGFGELFF	TGTGCCAGCAGCCAACAGGGGTTCGGGGAGCTGTTTTTT
TRBV5-1	TRBJ1-1	.	.	CASSLTGYAEAFF	TGCGCCAGCAGCTTGACGGGGTACGCTGAAGCTTTCTTT
TRBV19	TRBJ2-3	TRBD2	.	CASSIGTGGDTQYF	TGTGCCAGTAGCATCGGCACGGGAGGGGATACGCAGTATTTT
TRBV7-2	TRBJ2-1	.	.	CASSSAPGHRSNEQFF	TGTGCCAGCAGCTCAGCTCCGGGACACCGCTCCAATGAGCAGTTCTTC